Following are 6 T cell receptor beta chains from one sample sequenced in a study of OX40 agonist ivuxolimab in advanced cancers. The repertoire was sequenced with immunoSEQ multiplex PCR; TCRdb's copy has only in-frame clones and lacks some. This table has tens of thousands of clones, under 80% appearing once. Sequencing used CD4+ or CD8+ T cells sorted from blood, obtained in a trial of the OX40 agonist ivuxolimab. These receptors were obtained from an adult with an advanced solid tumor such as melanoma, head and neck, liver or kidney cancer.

The CDR3 sequence is CASRSSLYTEAFF. CDR3 sequence (DNA): TGTGCCAGCAGATCCAGCCTGTACACTGAAGCTTTCTTT. The chain is built from TRBV2 and TRBJ1-1; D unresolved. Per the germline V gene, CDR1 is SNHLY and CDR2 is FYNNEI. The V end lost 6 bases, the J end lost 3 bases, and 11 bases lay between the germline ends. CDR3 size: 13 residues. Looking up the rest from reference TRBV2 and TRBJ1-1 gives the full variable domain: EPEVTQTPSHQVTQMGQEVILRCVPISNHLYFYWYRQILGQKVEFLVSFYNNEISEKSEIFDDQFSVERPDGSNFTLKIRSTKLEDSAMYFCASRSSLYTEAFFGQGTRLTVV.

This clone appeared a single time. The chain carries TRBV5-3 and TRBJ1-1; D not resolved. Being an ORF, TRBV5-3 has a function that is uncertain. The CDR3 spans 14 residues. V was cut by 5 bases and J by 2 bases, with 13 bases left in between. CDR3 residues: CARRPRTGNTEAFF. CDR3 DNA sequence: TGTGCCAGAAGACCCCGGACGGGTAACACTGAAGCTTTCTTT.

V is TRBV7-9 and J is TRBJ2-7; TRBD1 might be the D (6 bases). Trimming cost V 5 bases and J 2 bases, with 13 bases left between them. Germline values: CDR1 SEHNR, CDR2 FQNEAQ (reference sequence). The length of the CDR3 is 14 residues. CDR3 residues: CASSARQETYEQYF. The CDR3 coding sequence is TGTGCCAGCAGCGCCAGACAGGAAACCTACGAGCAGTACTTC.

The CDR3 spells CASSAPDARGANYGYTF. CDR3 in DNA: TGTGCCAGCAGTGCCCCGGACGCCCGGGGGGCTAACTATGGCTACACCTTC. This rearrangement joins TRBV6-1 to TRBJ1-2, with TRBD1 as a possible D gene (5 bases). The germline V gene has CDR1 MNHNS and CDR2 SASEGT. This CDR3 is 17 amino acids long. V lost 4 bases, J lost 0 bases, and 18 bases lay in between.

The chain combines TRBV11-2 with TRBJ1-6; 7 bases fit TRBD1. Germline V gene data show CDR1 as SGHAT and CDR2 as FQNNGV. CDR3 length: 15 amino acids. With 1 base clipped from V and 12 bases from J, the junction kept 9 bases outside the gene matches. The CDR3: CASSLGSRQGKPLHF. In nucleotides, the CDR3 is TGTGCCAGCAGCTTAGGAAGTCGACAGGGTAAACCCCTCCACTTT. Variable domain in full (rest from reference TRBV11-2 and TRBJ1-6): EAGVAQSPRYKIIEKRQSVAFWCNPISGHATLYWYQQILGQGPKLLIQFQNNGVVDDSQLPKDRFSAERLKGVDSTLKIQPAKLEDSAVYLCASSLGSRQGKPLHFGNGTRLTVT.

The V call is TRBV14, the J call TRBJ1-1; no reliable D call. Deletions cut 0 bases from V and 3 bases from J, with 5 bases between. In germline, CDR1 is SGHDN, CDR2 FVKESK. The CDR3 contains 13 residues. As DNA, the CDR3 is TGTGCCAGCAGCCAAGAAGCGTACACTGAAGCTTTCTTT. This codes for CASSQEAYTEAFF. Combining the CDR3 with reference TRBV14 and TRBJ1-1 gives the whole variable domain EAGVTQFPSHSVIEKGQTVTLRCDPISGHDNLYWYRRVMGKEIKFLLHFVKESKQDESGMPNNRFLAERTGGTYSTLKVQPAELEDSGVYFCASSQEAYTEAFFGQGTRLTVV.